This passage covers 8 T cell receptor beta chains from one sample sequenced in a study of blood T cell repertoires in COVID-19. The method was immunoSEQ multiplex PCR; TCRdb's version includes in-frame clones alone and lacks a portion of them. The table has about 14,000 clones, about 80% seen once. Sequencing was performed on peripheral blood. The receptors stem from an older man with acute or convalescent COVID-19.

V gene TRBV5-6 combines with J gene TRBJ2-1; TRBD2 is a possible D gene (5 bases). Germline CDR1 SGHDT, CDR2 YYEEEE. The CDR3 is 15 amino acids. The V end was cut by 0 bases, the J end by 6 bases, with 13 bases between. The CDR3 bases are TGTGCCAGCAGCTTGGGAGTACTAGGTGGCAATGAGCAGTTCTTC. Translating gives CASSLGVLGGNEQFF.

The sample holds a few counts of this clone. The chain joins TRBV6-4 to TRBJ1-6; a weak D match, TRBD1 (5 bases). Germline CDR1 and CDR2: MRHNA and SNTAGT. V lost 6 bases, J lost 9 bases, and 12 bases lay in between. The CDR3 totals 13 residues. The CDR3 region has the DNA TGTGCCAGCAGCTATGACAGTGGTTCACCCCTCCACTTT. Protein: CASSYDSGSPLHF.

This chain connects TRBV6-4 to TRBJ2-7; 8 positions match TRBD2. Germline lookup yields CDR1 MRHNA and CDR2 SNTAGT. CDR3 length: 14 residues. With 7 bases clipped from V and 6 bases from J, the junction kept 11 bases outside the gene matches. In nucleotides, the CDR3 is TGTGCCAGCACCGGAAGCGGGAGTGGGGGCGAGCAGTACTTC. Protein product: CASTGSGSGGEQYF.

The V call is TRBV2, the J call TRBJ1-2, with 12 bases fitting TRBD1. Germline trimming cut 7 bases from V and 6 bases from J; bases unmatched to any gene: 12. The CDR3 contains 16 residues. CDR1 and CDR2 from the germline V gene are SNHLY and FYNNEI. CDR3 region: CASTGDRGQRLHGYTF. CDR3 nucleotide sequence: TGTGCCAGCACCGGGGACAGGGGGCAAAGGCTGCATGGCTACACCTTC.

This clone appeared a single time. The V gene is TRBV10-3, the J gene TRBJ2-7, with TRBD1 identical over 11 bases. CDR1 ENHRY and CDR2 SYGVKD come from the germline V gene. The CDR3 is made up of 14 amino acids. The V segment lost 6 bases and the J segment 6 bases; nucleotides outside the gene matches: 7. The chain's CDR3 is CAISSPGQGGEQYF. As DNA, the CDR3 is TGTGCCATCAGCTCGCCGGGACAGGGGGGCGAGCAGTACTTC.

The chain employs TRBV9 and TRBJ2-7, with unresolved D. V was cut by 4 bases and J by 1 base, with 12 bases left in between. The CDR3 is 14 amino acids. Looked up from germline, CDR1 is SGDLS and CDR2 is YYNGEE. The CDR3 spells CASSPRLGSYEQYF. CDR3 in DNA: TGTGCCAGCAGCCCGCGACTTGGGTCCTACGAGCAGTACTTC.

This clone was observed a single time. V gene TRBV6-2 or TRBV6-3 combines with J gene TRBJ1-5; 7 nucleotides line up with TRBD1. This CDR3 is built from 20 residues. V gave up 4 bases and J gave up 1 base; unmatched junction bases: 19. Germline values: CDR1 MNHEY, CDR2 SVGEGT. The CDR3 here is CASSSRQGSGSTGSNQPQHF. CDR3 in DNA: TGTGCCAGCAGTTCCCGACAGGGATCAGGTTCGACGGGGAGCAATCAGCCCCAGCATTTT.

The chain has TRBV7-2 and TRBJ2-7; D gene unclear. Germline V gene lookup returns CDR1 SGHTA and CDR2 FQGNSA. The CDR3 extends over 13 amino acids. Trimming removed 2 bases from V and 4 bases from J, with 9 bases in between. CDR3 residues: CASSLRQMYEQYF. The CDR3 DNA is TGTGCCAGCAGCTTAAGACAAATGTACGAGCAGTACTTC.